These T cell receptor beta chains were read from a single sample in a study of blood T cell repertoires in COVID-19. Libraries were prepared by immunoSEQ multiplex PCR; TCRdb keeps only in-frame clonotypes and omits some of them. Here the sample spans about 130,000 clones, around 85% being singletons. What was sequenced was peripheral blood. The origin of the receptors is a man under 40 with COVID-19, enrolled during active disease. CDR3s include the opening cysteine and the closing phenylalanine or tryptophan. A D gene is named only where the DNA matches it firmly. Clone size is shown for a subset of rows, as once, few, many or a class of expanded clone.

V	D	J	length	size	CDR3	DNA
TRBV9	TRBD2	TRBJ2-7	14	.	CASSKGLNSYEQYF	TGTGCCAGCAGCAAGGGACTAAACTCCTACGAGCAGTACTTC
TRBV27	TRBD1	TRBJ1-6	16	few	CASSSHKGQANSPLHF	TGTGCCAGCAGTTCACATAAGGGACAGGCGAATTCACCCCTCCACTTT
TRBV7-8	TRBD1	TRBJ1-6	13	.	CASLDRWNSPLHF	TGTGCCAGCTTGGACAGGTGGAATTCACCCCTCCACTTT
TRBV12-2	.	TRBJ2-7	18	once	CASRLGRWTGGETSEQYF	TGTGCAAGTCGCTTAGGGCGCTGGACAGGGGGCGAGACCTCCGAGCAGTACTTC
TRBV10-3	TRBD1	TRBJ1-3	15	.	CAIRETGGVGNTIYF	TGTGCCATCAGGGAGACAGGGGGAGTTGGAAACACCATATATTTT
TRBV6-5	.	TRBJ1-1	15	few	CASWRVTPLNTEAFF	TGTGCCAGTTGGCGGGTTACCCCCTTGAACACTGAAGCTTTCTTT
TRBV11-2	.	TRBJ2-1	14	.	CASSLVRSYNEQFF	TGTGCCAGCAGCTTAGTTCGTTCGTACAATGAGCAGTTCTTC
TRBV30	.	TRBJ1-6	14	.	CAWSPGGTNSPLHF	TGTGCCTGGAGTCCCGGAGGTACCAATTCACCCCTCCACTTT
TRBV4-3	.	TRBJ2-1	14	.	CASSQTTGPHEQFF	TGCGCCAGCAGCCAAACGACAGGTCCGCATGAGCAGTTCTTC
TRBV28	.	TRBJ1-2	15	.	CASSLNGVAFYGYTF	TGTGCCAGCAGTTTGAACGGGGTGGCATTCTATGGCTACACCTTC
TRBV10-3	TRBD1	TRBJ1-2	13	.	CAITDGQGLGYTF	TGTGCCATCACCGACGGACAGGGCTTAGGCTACACCTTC
TRBV21-1	.	TRBJ1-6	15	.	CASSSRQTYNSPLHF	TGTGCCAGCAGCTCCCGACAGACCTATAATTCACCCCTCCACTTT
TRBV5-1	TRBD2	TRBJ2-2	15	.	CASSLQREATGELFF	TGCGCCAGCAGCTTGCAGCGGGAGGCCACCGGGGAGCTGTTTTTT
TRBV6-1	TRBD1	TRBJ1-2	17	.	CASSELAGTGDSYGYTF	TGTGCCAGCAGTGAACTGGCCGGGACAGGGGATAGCTATGGCTACACCTTC
TRBV4-1	TRBD1	TRBJ2-7	15	.	CASSLQTGNTYEQYF	TGCGCCAGCAGCCTCCAGACAGGGAACACCTACGAGCAGTACTTC
TRBV14	.	TRBJ1-1	15	.	CASSSRNLMNTEAFF	TGTGCCAGCAGCAGCAGGAATCTTATGAACACTGAAGCTTTCTTT
TRBV19	.	TRBJ1-5	19	.	CASSIVKGRDSGGNQPQHF	TGTGCCAGTAGTATAGTTAAGGGGCGGGATAGTGGCGGCAATCAGCCCCAGCATTTT
TRBV5-1	.	TRBJ1-4	14	.	CASSHGGVNEKLFF	TGCGCCAGCAGCCACGGGGGGGTTAACGAAAAACTGTTTTTT
TRBV5-1	.	TRBJ2-4	13	.	CASSQTLGNIQYF	TGCGCCAGCAGCCAGACGCTGGGCAACATTCAGTACTTC
TRBV5-1	TRBD1	TRBJ2-2	16	.	CASSYRTGGSTGELFF	TGCGCCAGCAGCTACCGGACAGGGGGGAGCACCGGGGAGCTGTTTTTT
TRBV30	.	TRBJ1-1	12	few	CAWTQGNTEAFF	TGTGCCTGGACGCAGGGGAACACTGAAGCTTTCTTT
TRBV4-3	TRBD2	TRBJ2-1	17	.	CASSQRTSGGPRDEQFF	TGCGCCAGCAGCCAAAGGACTAGCGGGGGGCCCCGAGATGAGCAGTTCTTC
TRBV9	.	TRBJ2-7	13	once	CASSGENSYEQYF	TGTGCCAGCAGCGGAGAGAACTCCTACGAGCAGTACTTC
TRBV19	TRBD1	TRBJ2-5	15	.	CASTPTGVAKETQYF	TGTGCCAGTACCCCGACAGGGGTCGCGAAAGAGACCCAGTACTTC
TRBV28	.	TRBJ1-6	15	.	CASSLSAGMNSPLHF	TGTGCCAGCAGCCTATCGGCAGGGATGAATTCACCCCTCCACTTT
TRBV7-3	TRBD2	TRBJ2-1	16	.	CASSLTALAGPNEQFF	TGTGCCAGCAGCTTAACTGCCCTAGCGGGTCCCAATGAGCAGTTCTTC
TRBV5-8	.	TRBJ2-7	16	.	CASSLDSAGKYSEQYF	TGTGCCAGCAGCTTGGATTCGGCAGGGAAGTACTCCGAGCAGTACTTC
TRBV10-3	TRBD1	TRBJ1-4	16	few	CAISESPTGRNEKLFF	TGTGCCATCAGTGAGTCGCCGACAGGGCGGAATGAAAAACTGTTTTTT
TRBV5-1	.	TRBJ1-1	14	once	CASSLDTGLTEAFF	TGCGCCAGCAGCTTGGATACAGGGTTAACTGAAGCTTTCTTT
TRBV30	.	TRBJ1-5	15	many	CAWSPLGAQVQPQHF	TGTGCCTGGAGCCCCCTGGGGGCGCAGGTTCAGCCCCAGCATTTT
TRBV11-3	.	TRBJ1-4	14	.	CASSLGRVDEKLFF	TGTGCCAGCAGCTTAGGCAGGGTGGATGAAAAACTGTTTTTT
TRBV5-1	.	TRBJ2-1	13	.	CASSVDAYNEQFF	TGCGCCAGCAGCGTGGACGCGTACAATGAGCAGTTCTTC
TRBV4-2	.	TRBJ2-5	16	.	CASSPGVRGSQETQYF	TGTGCCAGCAGCCCAGGTGTGCGAGGGAGCCAAGAGACCCAGTACTTC
TRBV28	.	TRBJ1-4	14	.	CASTPGSTNEKLFF	TGTGCCAGCACCCCTGGTAGCACTAATGAAAAACTGTTTTTT
TRBV6-5	.	TRBJ2-5	12	.	CAAGGARETQYF	TGTGCCGCCGGGGGAGCAAGGGAGACCCAGTACTTC
TRBV2	.	TRBJ1-4	15	.	CASSGAGRDNEKLFF	TGTGCCAGCAGTGGAGCGGGCAGGGATAATGAAAAACTGTTTTTT
TRBV2	.	TRBJ2-7	12	.	CASSTGLYEQYF	TGTGCCAGCAGCACCGGACTTTACGAGCAGTACTTC
TRBV6-5	TRBD1	TRBJ1-1	15	.	CASSLKDRVITEAFF	TGTGCCAGCAGTTTAAAAGACAGGGTTATCACTGAAGCTTTCTTT
TRBV6-6	.	TRBJ2-3	12	.	CASSLPTSTQYF	TGTGCCAGCAGTCTCCCGACAAGTACGCAGTATTTT
TRBV12-3/TRBV12-4	.	TRBJ2-7	13	.	CASTLQETYEQYF	TGTGCCAGCACCCTTCAAGAGACCTACGAGCAGTACTTC
TRBV28	TRBD1	TRBJ1-3	16	.	CASSPGQGAAGNTIYF	TGTGCCAGCAGCCCGGGACAGGGGGCAGCGGGAAACACCATATATTTT
TRBV3-1/TRBV3-2	TRBD1	TRBJ1-6	17	.	CASSQDRGSSYNSPLHF	TGTGCCAGCAGCCAAGACAGGGGGAGCTCCTATAATTCACCCCTCCACTTT
TRBV28	.	TRBJ1-5	14	.	CASSPPGFPQPQHF	TGTGCCAGCAGTCCCCCCGGGTTTCCTCAGCCCCAGCATTTT
TRBV6-1	TRBD1	TRBJ1-1	14	.	CASSEAADRGGAFF	TGTGCCAGCAGTGAAGCGGCAGACAGGGGTGGAGCTTTCTTT
TRBV30	.	TRBJ2-1	13	.	CAWSVQVGNEQFF	TGTGCCTGGAGTGTACAGGTTGGAAATGAGCAGTTCTTC
TRBV27	.	TRBJ2-2	14	.	CASSFTSSPGELFF	TGTGCCAGCAGTTTCACTAGCTCCCCCGGGGAGCTGTTTTTT
TRBV5-6	.	TRBJ1-6	15	.	CASSLWASRGSPLHF	TGTGCCAGCAGCTTGTGGGCGTCTAGGGGATCACCCCTCCACTTT
TRBV7-2	.	TRBJ1-2	16	.	CASSVSFQGTNYGYTF	TGTGCCAGCAGCGTTAGCTTTCAGGGAACTAACTATGGCTACACCTTC
TRBV5-6	TRBD1	TRBJ2-5	15	.	CASSPGQGRGETQYF	TGTGCCAGCAGCCCGGGACAGGGGAGGGGAGAGACCCAGTACTTC
TRBV10-3	.	TRBJ2-7	13	.	CAISAVRGYEQYF	TGTGCCATCAGTGCTGTCAGGGGCTACGAGCAGTACTTC
TRBV19	.	TRBJ2-7	14	.	CASSFSDREAEQYF	TGTGCCAGTAGTTTTTCAGACAGGGAGGCCGAGCAGTACTTC
TRBV29-1	TRBD2	TRBJ2-2	16	.	CSVRGVSLINTGELFF	TGCAGCGTTCGGGGGGTATCACTGATCAACACCGGGGAGCTGTTTTTT
TRBV19	.	TRBJ1-3	18	.	CASSGPLNWDSGGNTIYF	TGTGCCAGTAGTGGACCTTTGAATTGGGACTCCGGCGGAAACACCATATATTTT
TRBV27	TRBD1	TRBJ2-7	14	few	CASSPDRGVNEQYF	TGTGCCAGCAGTCCGGACAGGGGGGTCAACGAGCAGTACTTC
TRBV19	TRBD1	TRBJ1-1	16	once	CASTKLPGQGNTEAFF	TGTGCCAGTACAAAATTACCGGGACAGGGAAACACTGAAGCTTTCTTT
TRBV5-4	.	TRBJ2-2	14	.	CASSLWGQTGELFF	TGTGCCAGCAGCTTATGGGGGCAGACCGGGGAGCTGTTTTTT
TRBV10-2	TRBD2	TRBJ2-1	15	.	CASSASSEAGGGQFF	TGCGCCAGCAGTGCCTCGTCGGAGGCGGGAGGGGGGCAGTTCTTC
TRBV24-1	.	TRBJ1-2	14	.	CATSDPAGDYGYTF	TGTGCCACCAGTGATCCGGCAGGCGACTATGGCTACACCTTC
TRBV6-2/TRBV6-3	.	TRBJ2-5	14	.	CASSNQQGRETQYF	TGTGCCAGCAGTAACCAACAGGGTCGGGAGACCCAGTACTTC
TRBV6-5	TRBD1	TRBJ1-1	16	.	CASSYGVWDRGGEAFF	TGTGCCAGCAGTTATGGGGTGTGGGACAGGGGTGGAGAAGCTTTCTTT